The sequence of this TCR beta chain was determined in a study of PD-1 blockade in classical Hodgkin lymphoma. Study as a whole: Every 2 weeks, patients got 3 mg/kg intravenous nivolumab.

Clones were sequenced by immunoSEQ multiplex PCR, and TCRdb holds only the in-frame ones, with some missing. The sample includes approximately 28,000 clones, over 65% of them seen just once. Deletions cut 5 bases from V and 6 bases from J, with 11 bases between. The CDR3 is made up of 12 amino acids. The germline V gene encodes CDR1 WSHSY and CDR2 SAAADI. Patients all relapsed after autologous stem cell transplantation, and there was variation in brentuximab vedotin exposure. Out of thawed PBMCs, magnetic negative selection purified CD4+ T cells. The gene calls are TRBV10-2 and TRBJ2-7, with D possibly being TRBD1 (5 bases). The specimen was CD4+ T cells from blood, collected at baseline. The sequence was obtained from a human donor with classical Hodgkin lymphoma. The CDR3 coding sequence is TGCGCCAGCAGTAATCCCAGGGTCGAGCAGTACTTC. This sequence encodes CASSNPRVEQYF.